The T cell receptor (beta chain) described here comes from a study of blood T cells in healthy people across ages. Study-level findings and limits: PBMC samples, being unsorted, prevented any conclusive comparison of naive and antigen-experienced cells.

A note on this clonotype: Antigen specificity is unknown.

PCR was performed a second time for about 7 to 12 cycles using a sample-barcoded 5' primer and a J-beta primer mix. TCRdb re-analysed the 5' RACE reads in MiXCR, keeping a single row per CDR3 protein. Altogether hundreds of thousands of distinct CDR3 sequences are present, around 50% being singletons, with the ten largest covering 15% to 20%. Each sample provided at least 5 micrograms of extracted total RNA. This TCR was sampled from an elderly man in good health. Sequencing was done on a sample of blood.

Written as DNA, the CDR3 is TGTGCCGGGGCCTCTTTAACGGGGGGCTCAAATACGCAGTATTTT. It specifies CAGASLTGGSNTQYF. The gene calls are TRBV10-3 and TRBJ2-3, with D possibly TRBD2 on 7 matching bases. The CDR3 consists of 15 residues. V was shortened by 11 bases and J by 7 bases, with 25 bases between the two germline ends. Germline CDR1 reads ENHRY; CDR2 reads SYGVKD.